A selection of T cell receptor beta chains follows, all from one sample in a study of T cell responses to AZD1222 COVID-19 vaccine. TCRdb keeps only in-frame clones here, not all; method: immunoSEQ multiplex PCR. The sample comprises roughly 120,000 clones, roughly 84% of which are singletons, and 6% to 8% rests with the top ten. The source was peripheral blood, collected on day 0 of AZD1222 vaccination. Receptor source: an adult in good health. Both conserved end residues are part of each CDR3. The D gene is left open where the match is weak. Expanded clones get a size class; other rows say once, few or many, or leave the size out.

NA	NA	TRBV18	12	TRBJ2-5	CASSPDVETQYF	TGTGCCAGCTCACCAGACGTGGAGACCCAGTACTTC
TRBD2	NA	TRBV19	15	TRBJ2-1	CASSSGLAGTDEQFF	TGTGCCAGTAGTTCGGGACTAGCGGGAACCGATGAGCAGTTCTTC
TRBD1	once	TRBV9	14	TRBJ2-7	CASSVRTGGHEQYF	TGTGCCAGCAGCGTGCGGACAGGGGGACACGAGCAGTACTTC
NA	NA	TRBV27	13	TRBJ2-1	CASSGVLRNEQFF	TGTGCCAGCTCGGGGGTACTGCGCAATGAGCAGTTCTTC
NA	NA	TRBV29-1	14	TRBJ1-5	CSVAAGTLDQPQHF	TGCAGCGTGGCAGCCGGGACCCTTGATCAGCCCCAGCATTTT
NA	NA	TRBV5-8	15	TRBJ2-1	CASSLGPQVYNEQFF	TGTGCCAGCAGCTTAGGGCCGCAAGTCTACAATGAGCAGTTCTTC
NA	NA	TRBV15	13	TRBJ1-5	CATSPNDNQPQHF	TGTGCCACCAGCCCGAACGACAATCAGCCCCAGCATTTT
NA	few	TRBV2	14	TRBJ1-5	CASSDRSAAQPQHF	TGTGCCAGCAGTGACAGGTCGGCGGCTCAGCCCCAGCATTTT
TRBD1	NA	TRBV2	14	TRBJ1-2	CASSAGGDYYGYTF	TGTGCCAGCAGTGCAGGGGGCGACTACTATGGCTACACCTTC
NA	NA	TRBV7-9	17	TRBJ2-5	CASSSLGRVVGDETQYF	TGTGCCAGCAGCTCCCTAGGGAGAGTAGTAGGAGATGAGACCCAGTACTTC
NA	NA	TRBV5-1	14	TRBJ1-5	CASSLEGTNQPQHF	TGCGCCAGCAGCTTGGAGGGGACCAATCAGCCCCAGCATTTT
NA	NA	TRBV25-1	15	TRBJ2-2	CASGDGTLNTGELFF	TGTGCCAGCGGGGATGGAACTCTGAACACCGGGGAGCTGTTTTTT
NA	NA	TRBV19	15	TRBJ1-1	CASNNYSRWNTEAFF	TGTGCCAGTAATAACTACTCGCGGTGGAACACTGAAGCTTTCTTT
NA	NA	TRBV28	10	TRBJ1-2	CATANYGYTF	TGTGCCACGGCGAACTATGGCTACACCTTC
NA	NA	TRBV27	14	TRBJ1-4	CASRQYGPNEKLFF	TGTGCCAGCAGACAGTACGGGCCTAATGAAAAACTGTTTTTT
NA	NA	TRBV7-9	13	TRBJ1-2	CASSFGQSQSYTF	TGTGCCAGCAGCTTCGGACAGTCCCAGTCCTACACCTTC
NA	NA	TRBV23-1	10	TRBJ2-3	CASSKDTQYF	TGCGCCAGCAGTAAAGATACGCAGTATTTT
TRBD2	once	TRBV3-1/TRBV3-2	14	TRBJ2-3	CASSSTSGRDTQYF	TGTGCCAGCAGCTCGACTAGCGGGCGGGATACGCAGTATTTT
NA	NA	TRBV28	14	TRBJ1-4	CASSLGRGGEKLFF	TGTGCCAGCAGTTTAGGCAGGGGAGGCGAAAAACTGTTTTTT
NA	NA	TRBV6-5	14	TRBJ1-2	CASTPSWQNYGYTF	TGTGCCAGCACCCCATCGTGGCAAAACTATGGCTACACCTTC
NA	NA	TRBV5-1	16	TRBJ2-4	CASSSGMGGAKNIQYF	TGCGCCAGCAGCTCCGGGATGGGGGGAGCCAAAAACATTCAGTACTTC
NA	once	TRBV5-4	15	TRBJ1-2	CASSPNGFSYGGYTF	TGTGCCAGCAGCCCGAACGGCTTCTCCTACGGCGGCTACACCTTC